These T cell receptor beta chains were read from a single sample in a study of cytomegalovirus exposure and HLA in healthy donors. Produced via immunoSEQ multiplex PCR; TCRdb's table is partial and in-frame only. The sample comprises 240,000 or so clones, roughly 87% of which are singletons, and around 5.4% rests with the top ten. The sample was PBMCs. The receptors derive from a woman aged 35 to 49 in good health and CMV-seropositive. Both conserved end residues are part of each CDR3. A D gene is named only where the DNA matches it firmly. Where a row states a size, it is once, few, many or the class of an expanded clone; other rows omit it.

.	TRBD1	TRBV7-2	TRBJ1-6	TGTGCCAGCAGTTTAATGACAGGGACTGGGGCTCCCCTCCACTTT	CASSLMTGTGAPLHF
.	.	TRBV7-9	TRBJ2-3	TGTGCCAGCAGCTTATCGCGGGGCACAGATACGCAGTATTTT	CASSLSRGTDTQYF
.	.	TRBV30	TRBJ1-1	TGTGCACAGGGACACCTGAACACTGAAGCTTTCTTT	CAQGHLNTEAFF
.	.	TRBV23-1	TRBJ1-4	TGCGCCAGCAGTCAAAGAAGGGGATGCTCTAATGAAAAACTGTTTTTT	CASSQRRGCSNEKLFF
.	.	TRBV27	TRBJ1-1	TGTGCCAGCAGTTCCGCAGGGGCCTCAGGCCGGACTGAAGCTTTCTTT	CASSSAGASGRTEAFF
.	TRBD1	TRBV15	TRBJ1-6	TGTGCCACCAGCAGAGATATGGGACAGCGGTATTCACCCCTCCACTTT	CATSRDMGQRYSPLHF
.	TRBD1	TRBV11-2	TRBJ1-1	TGTGCCAGCAGTTACCACAGGGGCAACACTGAAGCTTTCTTT	CASSYHRGNTEAFF
.	TRBD2	TRBV11-3	TRBJ2-3	TGTGCCGGGAAGGTCGGTGGCGGGGGGACAGATACGCAGTATTTT	CAGKVGGGGTDTQYF
.	.	TRBV29-1	TRBJ2-7	TGCAGCGCTGAGCAGGGCGAGCAGTACTTC	CSAEQGEQYF
few	TRBD1	TRBV7-9	TRBJ1-2	TGTTCCAGCACCACTTATAGGGGACAGGGGGCTAACTATGGCTACACCTTC	CSSTTYRGQGANYGYTF
few	TRBD2	TRBV11-3	TRBJ2-4	TGTGCCAGCAGCCCCGTGGGACTAGCGGGAGCCAAAAACATTCAGTACTTC	CASSPVGLAGAKNIQYF
.	TRBD2	TRBV19	TRBJ2-7	TGTGCCAGTAGTATCGGGGCGGGGGGCAGGGCAGTGGGCGAGCAGTACTTC	CASSIGAGGRAVGEQYF
once	.	TRBV6-5	TRBJ2-7	TGTGCCAGCAGTTTCGGGGGATACGAGCAGTACTTC	CASSFGGYEQYF
.	TRBD1	TRBV4-1	TRBJ2-1	TGCGCCAGCAGCCGCCCCAGGGGGTTTAACTACAATGAGCAGTTCTTC	CASSRPRGFNYNEQFF
.	TRBD2	TRBV19	TRBJ2-7	TGTGCCAGTACTAGCGGGGGGGCCGAGCAGTACTTC	CASTSGGAEQYF
.	.	TRBV6-5	TRBJ1-6	TGTGCCAGCAGAACTGAGGGGGTTGCTAATTCACCCCTCCACTTT	CASRTEGVANSPLHF
.	.	TRBV7-9	TRBJ2-7	TGTTCCAGCAGCTTAGATGAGGGGGTATTTTACGAGCAGTACTTC	CSSSLDEGVFYEQYF
.	.	TRBV7-9	TRBJ2-2	TGTGCCAGCAGCTCTACGCGGGGCAGAGAATCCGGGGAGCTGTTTTTT	CASSSTRGRESGELFF
.	TRBD1	TRBV5-6	TRBJ1-6	TGTGCCAGCAGTCGCAGGGGGACTTATAATTCACCCCTCCACTTT	CASSRRGTYNSPLHF
.	.	TRBV7-2	TRBJ1-4	TGTGCCAGCAGCTTAGGACAGTGGAATGAAAAACTGTTTTTT	CASSLGQWNEKLFF
.	.	TRBV5-6	TRBJ1-2	TGTGCCAGCAGCTTCGGGAGGGGCAGGGGCCCTTATGGCTACACCTTC	CASSFGRGRGPYGYTF
.	TRBD2	TRBV7-2	TRBJ2-1	TGTGCCAGCAGCCGGACTAGCGGGGGGCCAGGGGAGCAGTTCTTC	CASSRTSGGPGEQFF
.	TRBD1	TRBV19	TRBJ2-7	TGTGCCAGTAGTATGGGACAGGGGGGCCGCGAGCAGTACTTC	CASSMGQGGREQYF
.	TRBD1	TRBV6-1	TRBJ1-2	TGTGCCAGCAGTACAGACAGGGGATCGTATGGCTACACCTTC	CASSTDRGSYGYTF
.	.	TRBV9	TRBJ2-1	TGTGCCAGCAGCGTACGTTACAATGAGCAGTTCTTC	CASSVRYNEQFF
.	.	TRBV5-6	TRBJ1-1	TGTGCCAGCAGCTTGGCGGGGAACACTGAAGCTTTCTTT	CASSLAGNTEAFF
.	.	TRBV6-5	TRBJ2-7	TGTGCCAGCAGTGTCGCAGGGATGGGGTCTTACGAGCAGTACTTC	CASSVAGMGSYEQYF
once	TRBD1	TRBV28	TRBJ1-1	TGTGCCAGCGGCCTCCGACAGGGGGAGATTGAAGCTTTCTTT	CASGLRQGEIEAFF
.	TRBD1	TRBV27	TRBJ1-4	TGTGCCAGCGCTAGATACGGGACAGGGAGGGAAAAACTGTTTTTT	CASARYGTGREKLFF
.	.	TRBV10-3	TRBJ2-6	TGTGCCATCAGTGAGTCTGGGGGCCTACTCCAAGACCTGACTTTC	CAISESGGLLQDLTF
.	TRBD2	TRBV7-9	TRBJ2-1	TGTGCCAGCAGCTTAGTCGGGACTAGCGGGAGGGCCAGGAATGAGCAGTTCTTC	CASSLVGTSGRARNEQFF
few	.	TRBV7-9	TRBJ2-1	TGTTCCAGCAGCCCCCCAGGTGGAGAGCAGTTCTTC	CSSSPPGGEQFF
.	TRBD2	TRBV6-5	TRBJ2-1	TGTGCCAGCAGTTACTACGGACTAGTCCCTCTCAATGAGCAGTTCTTC	CASSYYGLVPLNEQFF
.	.	TRBV4-1	TRBJ1-2	TGCGCCAGCAGCCTCGGTCGGGGTAATTATGGCTACACCTTC	CASSLGRGNYGYTF
.	TRBD1	TRBV19	TRBJ2-6	TGTGCCAGCAAGAGACAGGGCAGTTCTGGGGCCAACGTCCTGACTTTC	CASKRQGSSGANVLTF
.	TRBD1	TRBV7-2	TRBJ1-1	TGTGCCAGCAGCCCCCGGACAGGGGACACTGAAGCTTTCTTT	CASSPRTGDTEAFF
once	.	TRBV29-1	TRBJ1-2	TGCAGCGCGTCAGGGGAGGGCAGTGGCTACACCTTC	CSASGEGSGYTF
.	.	TRBV5-1	TRBJ1-1	TGCGCCAGCAGCTCCGCAGGGGAGTTATCTGAAGCTTTCTTT	CASSSAGELSEAFF
.	TRBD2	TRBV5-1	TRBJ2-7	TGCGCCAGCAGTCCCGGGGGGGGCCCCTACGAGCAGTACTTC	CASSPGGGPYEQYF
few	TRBD1	TRBV25-1	TRBJ2-5	TGTGCCAGCAGTGAACCCCAGGGGGACCCCGGACGCGAGACCCAGTACTTC	CASSEPQGDPGRETQYF
.	.	TRBV6-1	TRBJ2-1	TGTGCCAGCAGTATAACAGGGAACTACAATGAGCAGTTCTTC	CASSITGNYNEQFF
.	TRBD1	TRBV10-3	TRBJ1-1	TGTGCCAGCGGACAGGGGACAATGAACACTGAAGCTTTCTTT	CASGQGTMNTEAFF
once	.	TRBV4-3	TRBJ2-5	TGCGCCAGCAGCCCCACACACGGCGGAGAGACCCAGTACTTC	CASSPTHGGETQYF
once	.	TRBV14	TRBJ2-7	TGTGCCAGCAGACCCTCGGGGGCCTACGAGCAGTACTTC	CASRPSGAYEQYF
.	TRBD1	TRBV5-5	TRBJ1-6	TGTGCCAGCAGCAAAGAGACAGGGAATAATTCACCCCTCCACTTT	CASSKETGNNSPLHF
.	TRBD2	TRBV7-9	TRBJ2-1	TGTGCCAGCAGCTTCCCCAGACTAGCGGACAGCTCCTACAATGAGCAGTTCTTC	CASSFPRLADSSYNEQFF
.	.	TRBV30	TRBJ1-5	TGTGCCTGGAGTACACAGGGTAATCAGCCCCAGCATTTT	CAWSTQGNQPQHF
.	TRBD1	TRBV5-6	TRBJ2-7	TGTGCCAGCAGCGGGACAGTGCACCACGAGCAGTACTTC	CASSGTVHHEQYF
.	.	TRBV7-2	TRBJ2-5	TGTGCCAGCAGCTTGGGGGGGCTACCTCAAGAGACCCAGTACTTC	CASSLGGLPQETQYF
.	TRBD2	TRBV4-2	TRBJ2-7	TGTGCCAGCAGCCCTTCCCCCGGGACTAGCAAGTACGAGCAGTACTTC	CASSPSPGTSKYEQYF
.	.	TRBV7-3	TRBJ1-6	TGTGCCAGCAGCTCTGGGGCAGCTAATAATTCACCCCTCCACTTT	CASSSGAANNSPLHF
once	TRBD1	TRBV9	TRBJ2-7	TGTGCCAGCAGCGGGGCAGGGGGCGGAGCCTACGAGCAGTACTTC	CASSGAGGGAYEQYF
.	.	TRBV5-1	TRBJ1-1	TGCGCCAGCAGGTGGGGGGGCGGCACTGAAGCTTTCTTT	CASRWGGGTEAFF
.	TRBD1	TRBV5-5	TRBJ2-7	TGTGCCAGCAGCTTGGTCAATTTACGGGACAGGTCCTACGAGCAGTACTTC	CASSLVNLRDRSYEQYF
.	.	TRBV28	TRBJ1-2	TGTGCCAGCAGTTTATCAGGGTATGGCTACACCTTC	CASSLSGYGYTF
.	TRBD1	TRBV4-1	TRBJ2-5	TGCGCCAGCAGCCAACAGACAGGGAAAGAGACCCAGTACTTC	CASSQQTGKETQYF
few	.	TRBV28	TRBJ2-7	TGTGCCAGCAGTTTAACACAGGGATATGGCTACGAGCAGTACTTC	CASSLTQGYGYEQYF